This TCR beta chain is drawn from a study of cytomegalovirus exposure and HLA in healthy donors (dated by TCRdb to 2016 to 2017). For the wider study: An earlier analysis of some 500 of the donors reported about 250 Gb of sequence data and 100 million to 130 million unique TCR beta sequences from approximately 180 million T cells. Roughly 290 gigabases of sequencing data and around 90 million unique TCR sequences made up an early release that covered several hundred HLA-typed donors. The genetic ancestry cluster associated with self-reported Caucasian donors included around four fifths of the roughly 400 genotyped donors. The study aimed to test whether cataloging public T cell receptors could reveal signatures of past pathogen exposure. The T cell repertoires of 666 subjects were profiled by immunosequencing and related to cytomegalovirus serostatus. Along with the approximately 600-subject first cohort, a separate validation cohort of over a hundred different subjects was used. High-throughput TCR immunosequencing, statistical association of individual TCRs with disease status, and machine learning were combined to predict cytomegalovirus infection status. To study patterns of TCR occurrence, a later analysis re-analyzed previously published TCR beta repertoires from several hundred donors and added high-resolution HLA genotyping. Rather than drawing on any new phenotypic data, the later analysis identified candidate immune exposures from TCR beta sequences and the way those sequences occurred across donors. To decide whether each TCR beta V gene segment behaved as functional or pseudogenic, an earlier analysis of over 500 of the donors relied on high-throughput TCR beta sequencing. Donor age, sex, ethnicity and CMV serostatus were compiled together with the repertoire data. In a later genetic analysis, genome-wide SNP genotypes for about 55% of the 666 donors were used, and that subset was treated as a discovery cohort. All discovery cohort repertoires had been generated on a single sequencing platform. HLA typing covered class I and class II loci at four-digit resolution. The number of donors typed differed by locus, with about 629-640 for A, B, C, DRB1 and DQB1, roughly 520 for DQA1, about 610 for DPA1, and around 430 for DPB1. A handful of DR-DQ haplotypes were handled as single units for association and clustering because linkage in the cohort was strong. On average, around 230,000 unique TCR beta nucleotide sequences were sequenced per donor among roughly 430 genotyped donors of the cohort, with roughly 19% of those sequences being non-productive.

The library was made by the immunoSEQ multiplex PCR assay. A mixture of 60 forward primers for TCR Vbeta segments and 13 reverse primers for TCR Jbeta segments was used in the multiplex PCR. The CDR3 region of rearranged TCR beta genes was amplified from genomic DNA with a multiplex PCR assay. The Illumina HiSeq System was used to sequence the amplified TCR beta libraries as 87-base-pair reads. The study's processing was this. A later analysis counted around 72 million unique TCR beta chains across the 600 to 850 repertoires, and 10 million to 11 million of these chains were shared by at least two donors. Raw reads were error-corrected and collapsed into unique sequences with a nearest-neighbor algorithm that merged closely related sequences to remove PCR and sequencing errors. CDR3 sequences were aligned to IMGT reference sequences to assign V, D and J gene segments. Each retained sequence needed at least a six-nucleotide match to both a V gene segment and a J gene segment. A rearrangement was called productive if the CDR3 had no stop codons and remained in frame with V and J, and every other rearrangement was called non-productive. Following IMGT convention, CDR3 was defined as the stretch from the second conserved V-encoded cysteine up to the conserved J-encoded phenylalanine. Sequences without an unambiguous match to a single V gene segment were excluded from the earlier analysis of 450 to 650 of the donors. An earlier analysis of about 600 of the donors called V segments functional above 56.7% productive rearrangements and segregating when the between-donor standard deviation exceeded 5%. A statistical classification framework was developed to diagnose cytomegalovirus status using the catalog of TCR beta chain sequences. A later analysis assigned V and J genes by comparing TCR nucleotide sequences with IMGT/GENE-DB human TR gene sequences. Using the TCRdist pipeline, a later analysis assigned CDR3 sequences along with most-parsimonious VDJ recombination scenarios. In a later analysis, each TCR beta chain was defined by its CDR3 amino acid sequence together with its V-gene family, and reads lacking a unique V-gene family were excluded. As a way to deal with suspected cross-contamination and a sequencing artifact, a later analysis dropped hundreds of nucleotide sequences that were highly shared and had low generation probability. For each public chain, a later analysis derived a clonal expansion index from normalized ranks of inferred template counts within each repertoire. In a later analysis, generation probabilities were computed with a VDJ recombination model fitted to out-of-frame rearrangements, and the resulting probabilities were checked against IGoR. In a later analysis, TCR-TCR, TCR-HLA and TCR-CMV co-occurrence was scored with hypergeometric tests, and a repertoire-size bias correction was applied to TCR pairs. In a later analysis, false discovery rates were estimated by permuting HLA or CMV assignments 20 times. In a later analysis, co-occurring TCRs were grouped using DBSCAN, with TCRdist sequence similarity added in when clustering inside HLA-allele-positive subsets. For co-occurrence clustering, repertoires with fewer than 30,000 or more than 120,000 public chains were excluded, along with five repertoires with anomalous nucleotide sharing. The table comes from immuneACCESS by way of TCRdb, which keeps in-frame sequences with V and J called. Part of the clones is missing from these tables; in studies checked, under half for an unresolved V gene and the rest for unknown reasons. V and J calls plus clone size are reproduced from that table; the DNA served to infer D and trimming. The sample records 150,000 to 200,000 clones, 75% to 85% of which are singletons. 5% to 7% of the sample belongs to the ten largest clones.

This clone appeared a single time. No cognate antigen has been identified for it. The record has no base qualities; no much larger clone is one base away. The cohort was made up of about 670 healthy bone marrow donors. At the time of sampling, every cohort member was nominally healthy, though immune exposures that went unrecorded were likely present. The donor was CMV seropositive and belonged to the group of a few hundred seropositive cohort members. A peripheral blood sample was collected from each donor, and TCR beta sequencing was performed on peripheral blood mononuclear cells. The Qiagen DNeasy Blood Extraction Kit was used to extract genomic DNA from the blood cell samples. Overall study outcomes, separate from this receptor: In an earlier analysis of 450 to 750 of the donors, most TCR beta V segments appeared in productive rearrangements about 87% or about 30% of the time, broadly matching IMGT annotations. A later analysis reported that several top co-occurrence clusters appeared linked to parvovirus B19, influenza, CMV and Epstein-Barr virus. The authors suggested that the approach could potentially be extended to other disease states and immunological phenotypes. A cluster of highly shared sequence variants was judged likely to represent a technical artifact of the sequencing pipeline. Specific HLA alleles were associated with around 18,000 TCR beta sequences at a false discovery rate of 0.05 in a later analysis. Linkage disequilibrium might explain the correlated functional status among segregating V segments, but an unknown experimental factor could not be ruled out. The 87-base-pair reads could not distinguish some IMGT-functional V segments, including TRBV6-2 and TRBV6-3, so those segments were excluded. In both the original and validation cohorts, the classifier was reported to diagnose cytomegalovirus status with high specificity and sensitivity. A total of 150 to 200 TCR beta chains were listed by the study as associated with cytomegalovirus. In vitro tests confirmed that a few of the cytomegalovirus-associated TCR beta chains recognize cytomegalovirus antigens. About 17 rarely observed V segments, including chromosome 9 orphons, were excluded from the earlier analysis of almost 600 of the donors because counts were too low. Because some donors lacked HLA typing at each locus, the association tests relied only on the typed subset. For the cohort, immune exposure information was limited to CMV serostatus. The presence/absence analyses assumed that sequencing depth was roughly uniform across donors, and that assumption may not be true. A further reported finding was that TCR beta sequences accurately predicted the HLA-A and HLA-B alleles for most subjects in the first cohort. When HLA alleles, especially DR and DQ, strongly co-occurred, attributing TCR associations to individual alleles was difficult. According to a later analysis, TCR association rates differed among HLA loci, with DRB1 alleles showing the most associated TCRs and HLA-C alleles showing the fewest. In a later genetic analysis, a missense DCLRE1C variant was associated with V-gene and J-gene trimming of TCR beta chains, and the association was replicated in an independent cohort. In a later genetic analysis, fewer N-insertions in productive TCRs were reported among donors in an Asian-associated ancestry cluster than the roughly 710-donor mean. In this cohort, only TCR beta chains were sequenced, and detectable features were limited by the absence of alpha or paired-chain data. In a later analysis, HLA-associated TCR beta chains were found to be more clonally expanded and to have lower generation probabilities than equally common non-associated chains. In a later analysis, most CMV-associated TCR beta chains were found to appear HLA-restricted, with HLA associations seemingly driven largely by CMV exposure. Most TCR sequences were seen in very few donors, while some public TCRs were found in many individuals.

CDR1 MNHEY and CDR2 SVGAGI are derived from the germline V gene. Measured from the cysteine to the phenylalanine, the CDR3 is 15 residues long. Here the CDR3 DNA is all that survives: 45 bases in frame from base 1. The junction shows trimming of 2 bases on V and 9 bases on J, and the gene matches do not reach 6 bases of it. The sequence was obtained from a man over 45 in good health and CMV-seropositive. Input material: PBMCs. This chain is built from TRBV6-5 and TRBJ1-6; TRBD1 matches 8 bases in the middle. The CDR3 in this case is CASSYSPGQGSPLHF. The DNA sequence is as follows: TGTGCCAGCAGTTACAGTCCCGGACAGGGTTCACCCCTCCACTTT.